The source of this T cell receptor (beta chain) is a study of shared clonotypes between healthy human individuals. Deep-level assay runs were performed. In replicate PCRs of sorted subsets, roughly 200 ng DNA, about 29,000 T cell genomes, was used. The table came from immunoSEQ multiplex PCR; TCRdb's copy has only in-frame clones and leaves some out. In the table there are 2,500,000 or so clones, 92% of which are singletons. Partitioning of CD4+ cells yielded a CD45RA+ naive subset and a CD45RA-negative memory subset. V lost 6 bases and J lost 0; bases outside the gene matches: 5. The germline gives CDR1 KGHSH, CDR2 LQKENI. This CDR3 is built from 14 residues. With respect to this clone: Within the sample, other DNA sequences also encode this same CDR3.

The V gene is TRBV18, the J gene TRBJ2-7, with 7 bases fitting TRBD1. The sequence was collected from a man aged 18 to 30 in good health. Some clones in this sample may be carry-over from other donors' samples. The sequenced sample was naive CD4+ T cells from PBMCs. Subset meaning: CD45RA+ positively selected. CDR3 in amino acids: CASSPTGNSYEQYF. CDR3 sequence (DNA): TGTGCCAGCTCCCCGACAGGGAACTCCTACGAGCAGTACTTC.